This is a list of T cell receptor beta chains from one sample in a study of blood T cell repertoires in COVID-19. Sequencing used immunoSEQ multiplex PCR; TCRdb keeps in-frame clones, though not all of them. The table shows under 70,000 clones, with approximately 90% occurring only once. Sequenced input: peripheral blood. The receptors derive from a woman aged 55-70 years with active or convalescent COVID-19. Each CDR3 is given with its conserved first and last residue. The D gene is left open where the match is weak. Size values are once, few and many counts, or a class for expanded clones, and some rows have none.

D gene: TRBD1; J gene: TRBJ1-6; clone size: .; V gene: TRBV19; CDR3 length: 13; CDR3 DNA: TGTGCCAGTATCGGACAGGGCAATTCACCCCTCCACTTT; CDR3 protein: CASIGQGNSPLHF
D gene: .; J gene: TRBJ1-5; clone size: .; V gene: TRBV12-3/TRBV12-4; CDR3 length: 13; CDR3 DNA: TGTGCCAGCAGCACAGGGTTTAATCAGCCCCAGCATTTT; CDR3 protein: CASSTGFNQPQHF
D gene: .; J gene: TRBJ2-7; clone size: .; V gene: TRBV7-2; CDR3 length: 16; CDR3 DNA: TGTGCCAGCAGCTTAGGCACAGTGGGGGGGCAGGGTGAGCAGTACTTC; CDR3 protein: CASSLGTVGGQGEQYF
D gene: .; J gene: TRBJ1-1; clone size: .; V gene: TRBV2; CDR3 length: 14; CDR3 DNA: TGTGCCAGCAGTGAGGCCCCAAAGAACACTGAAGCTTTCTTT; CDR3 protein: CASSEAPKNTEAFF
D gene: TRBD2; J gene: TRBJ2-1; clone size: .; V gene: TRBV3-1/TRBV3-2; CDR3 length: 17; CDR3 DNA: TGTGCCAGCAGCACTCGACGGGGTAGCGGGAAGTACAATGAGCAGTTCTTC; CDR3 protein: CASSTRRGSGKYNEQFF
D gene: TRBD1; J gene: TRBJ1-1; clone size: .; V gene: TRBV12-3/TRBV12-4; CDR3 length: 12; CDR3 DNA: TGTGCCAGCAGTTTACGGGACAGTGAAGCTTTCTTT; CDR3 protein: CASSLRDSEAFF
D gene: TRBD1; J gene: TRBJ1-2; clone size: .; V gene: TRBV19; CDR3 length: 13; CDR3 DNA: TGTGCCAGTAGTATAGGGGACAGCCCTGGCTACACCTTC; CDR3 protein: CASSIGDSPGYTF
D gene: TRBD1; J gene: TRBJ1-2; clone size: .; V gene: TRBV5-1; CDR3 length: 15; CDR3 DNA: TGCGCCAGCAGCTTGGGAACCGGGACAGGCTATGGCTACACCTTC; CDR3 protein: CASSLGTGTGYGYTF
D gene: TRBD1; J gene: TRBJ1-5; clone size: .; V gene: TRBV28; CDR3 length: 15; CDR3 DNA: TGTGCCAGCAGTTTAAACGACAGGGGGAGTCAGCCCCAGCATTTT; CDR3 protein: CASSLNDRGSQPQHF
D gene: TRBD1; J gene: TRBJ2-4; clone size: .; V gene: TRBV14; CDR3 length: 15; CDR3 DNA: TGTGCCAGCAGCCAATTGGCCACAGGGGGAAACATTCAGTACTTC; CDR3 protein: CASSQLATGGNIQYF
D gene: .; J gene: TRBJ1-3; clone size: once; V gene: TRBV30; CDR3 length: 14; CDR3 DNA: TGTGCCTGGACCCCGGGAGGCTCTGGAAACACCATATATTTT; CDR3 protein: CAWTPGGSGNTIYF
D gene: TRBD1; J gene: TRBJ2-5; clone size: .; V gene: TRBV5-1; CDR3 length: 15; CDR3 DNA: TGCGCCAGCAGCTTGGGACAGGGACACCAAGAGACCCAGTACTTC; CDR3 protein: CASSLGQGHQETQYF
D gene: TRBD1; J gene: TRBJ2-1; clone size: once; V gene: TRBV19; CDR3 length: 14; CDR3 DNA: TGTGCCAGTAGTAAGGACAGGGGCTACAATGAGCAGTTCTTC; CDR3 protein: CASSKDRGYNEQFF
D gene: .; J gene: TRBJ1-1; clone size: .; V gene: TRBV3-1/TRBV3-2; CDR3 length: 14; CDR3 DNA: TGTGCCAGCAGCCAAGAGGTGAGGAACACTGAAGCTTTCTTT; CDR3 protein: CASSQEVRNTEAFF
D gene: TRBD1; J gene: TRBJ1-6; clone size: .; V gene: TRBV9; CDR3 length: 15; CDR3 DNA: TGTGCCAGCAGCGTAGAGACAGGGGATAATTCACCCCTCCACTTT; CDR3 protein: CASSVETGDNSPLHF
D gene: .; J gene: TRBJ2-1; clone size: .; V gene: TRBV9; CDR3 length: 16; CDR3 DNA: TGTGCCAGCAGCATAGATAGAGTTAGCTCCTACAATGAGCAGTTCTTC; CDR3 protein: CASSIDRVSSYNEQFF
D gene: .; J gene: TRBJ2-3; clone size: .; V gene: TRBV6-5; CDR3 length: 15; CDR3 DNA: TGTGCCAGCAGACCAGGGTCAGGGGGCACAGATACGCAGTATTTT; CDR3 protein: CASRPGSGGTDTQYF
D gene: .; J gene: TRBJ1-1; clone size: .; V gene: TRBV6-1; CDR3 length: 14; CDR3 DNA: TGTGCCAGCAGTGAAGTGGGGGAGGTGGGCGAAGCTTTCTTT; CDR3 protein: CASSEVGEVGEAFF
D gene: .; J gene: TRBJ2-3; clone size: .; V gene: TRBV21-1; CDR3 length: 17; CDR3 DNA: TGTGCCAGCTTTGGACTAGCGGGGACAAAGGGCACAGATACGCAGTATTTT; CDR3 protein: CASFGLAGTKGTDTQYF
D gene: .; J gene: TRBJ2-7; clone size: .; V gene: TRBV6-2/TRBV6-3; CDR3 length: 13; CDR3 DNA: TGTGCCAGCAGTTCGACAGCATGGGGTGAGCAGTACTTC; CDR3 protein: CASSSTAWGEQYF
D gene: TRBD2; J gene: TRBJ2-3; clone size: .; V gene: TRBV7-2; CDR3 length: 12; CDR3 DNA: TGTGCCAGCAGCTTACGGGAGGCTACGCAGTATTTT; CDR3 protein: CASSLREATQYF
D gene: .; J gene: TRBJ2-2; clone size: .; V gene: TRBV28; CDR3 length: 14; CDR3 DNA: TGTGCCAGCAGTTTAGTAAAGAACACCGGGGAGCTGTTTTTT; CDR3 protein: CASSLVKNTGELFF
D gene: TRBD1; J gene: TRBJ1-5; clone size: .; V gene: TRBV30; CDR3 length: 14; CDR3 DNA: TGTGCCTGGCAGACAGGGGGCCTCGATCAGCCCCAGCATTTT; CDR3 protein: CAWQTGGLDQPQHF
D gene: TRBD2; J gene: TRBJ2-1; clone size: .; V gene: TRBV15; CDR3 length: 19; CDR3 DNA: TGTGCCACCAGCAGAGATCCCCTCCGACTAGCGAAAAACTACAATGAGCAGTTCTTC; CDR3 protein: CATSRDPLRLAKNYNEQFF
D gene: .; J gene: TRBJ2-7; clone size: medium-sized; V gene: TRBV10-1; CDR3 length: 18; CDR3 DNA: TGCGCCAGCAGTGAAAGATTCACGCACGTGGGGGGTTTCTACGAGCAGTACTTC; CDR3 protein: CASSERFTHVGGFYEQYF
D gene: .; J gene: TRBJ2-1; clone size: .; V gene: TRBV15; CDR3 length: 15; CDR3 DNA: TGTGCCACCAGCAGAGGAGCCCGATCCTACAATGAGCAGTTCTTC; CDR3 protein: CATSRGARSYNEQFF
D gene: .; J gene: TRBJ1-6; clone size: .; V gene: TRBV6-6; CDR3 length: 15; CDR3 DNA: TGTGCCAGCAGTACCACAGACTCCTATAATTCACCCCTCCACTTT; CDR3 protein: CASSTTDSYNSPLHF
D gene: TRBD2; J gene: TRBJ2-3; clone size: .; V gene: TRBV10-3; CDR3 length: 14; CDR3 DNA: TGTGCCATCAGTGTTAGCGGGGGGGCAGATACGCAGTATTTT; CDR3 protein: CAISVSGGADTQYF
D gene: .; J gene: TRBJ2-3; clone size: .; V gene: TRBV7-2; CDR3 length: 13; CDR3 DNA: TGTGCCAGCAGCACGACGACAGCAGATACGCAGTATTTT; CDR3 protein: CASSTTTADTQYF
D gene: .; J gene: TRBJ2-3; clone size: .; V gene: TRBV5-1; CDR3 length: 15; CDR3 DNA: TGCGCCAGCAGCTCCGACGGGTCTAGCACAGATACGCAGTATTTT; CDR3 protein: CASSSDGSSTDTQYF
D gene: .; J gene: TRBJ1-1; clone size: .; V gene: TRBV30; CDR3 length: 13; CDR3 DNA: TGTGCCTGGAGTAGGAGGGGTTACACTGAAGCTTTCTTT; CDR3 protein: CAWSRRGYTEAFF
D gene: .; J gene: TRBJ1-6; clone size: .; V gene: TRBV4-1; CDR3 length: 16; CDR3 DNA: TGCGCCAGCAGCCAAGCGTTACAGGGATATAATTCACCCCTCCACTTT; CDR3 protein: CASSQALQGYNSPLHF
D gene: .; J gene: TRBJ1-2; clone size: .; V gene: TRBV28; CDR3 length: 13; CDR3 DNA: TGTGCCAGCACCTCGGACAGATTCTATGGCTACACCTTC; CDR3 protein: CASTSDRFYGYTF
D gene: .; J gene: TRBJ2-1; clone size: .; V gene: TRBV27; CDR3 length: 13; CDR3 DNA: TGTGCCAGCAGTTTGGAAAGCGGAGCTCGGCAGTTCTTC; CDR3 protein: CASSLESGARQFF
D gene: TRBD2; J gene: TRBJ2-7; clone size: once; V gene: TRBV29-1; CDR3 length: 17; CDR3 DNA: TGCAGCGTTGAGGCTAGCGGGGGGTCTACATGGACCTACGAGCAGTACTTC; CDR3 protein: CSVEASGGSTWTYEQYF
D gene: .; J gene: TRBJ2-7; clone size: .; V gene: TRBV18; CDR3 length: 13; CDR3 DNA: TGTGCCAGCTCACCAGGGGGGTCCTACGAGCAGTACTTC; CDR3 protein: CASSPGGSYEQYF
D gene: TRBD1; J gene: TRBJ1-3; clone size: .; V gene: TRBV28; CDR3 length: 16; CDR3 DNA: TGTGCCAGCAGTTCATGGACAGGGAGCTCTGGAAACACCATATATTTT; CDR3 protein: CASSSWTGSSGNTIYF
D gene: .; J gene: TRBJ1-4; clone size: .; V gene: TRBV3-1/TRBV3-2; CDR3 length: 13; CDR3 DNA: TGTGCCAGCAGCCAAGATTGGCAGGGAAAACTGTTTTTT; CDR3 protein: CASSQDWQGKLFF